The source of this T cell receptor beta chain is a study of beta chain features in type 1 diabetes (dated by TCRdb to between 2017 and 2018). The study in broad terms: Mean age, gender distribution, total cell number and subset yield did not differ between patients and healthy donors. A total of 107,917,701 sorted cells were examined across all samples, and a strong correlation was observed between cell number per subset and RNA yield. The study compared TCRB repertoires of sorted circulating CD4+ T cell subsets between recently diagnosed type 1 diabetes patients and matched healthy donors. Naive and central memory subsets were obtained from all 30 or so donors, but regulatory and stem cell-like memory subsets were isolated from only 8 patients and about 8 healthy donors. The research as a whole found: Because cDNA was sequenced instead of genomic DNA, highly expressing activated cells could be over-represented, though the groups showed no difference in activation or CD3 levels. Naive, central memory and regulatory TCRB repertoires appeared to be more similar among patients than among healthy donors. PCR may preferentially amplify shorter templates, but because patient and control samples were amplified and corrected together, any resulting skew would affect both groups equally. In all four CD4+ subsets, TCRB CDR3 length was moderately but significantly shorter in type 1 diabetes patients. At VDJ recombination sites, type 1 diabetes patients had fewer insertions and more deleted nucleotides, which implies abnormalities in thymic rearrangement. HLA sub-analyses involved small numbers of individuals, so any influence of HLA type on TCRB rearrangement remained unresolved.

A single peripheral blood draw of around 120 mL on average was collected from each donor into heparinised tubes. A BD FACSAria II was used to sort naive, central memory, regulatory and stem cell-like memory CD4+ T cells with a panel that included CD45RO, CCR7, CD25, CD127, CD95 and CD27. All sorted populations exceeded 95% purity. Right away, PBMCs were isolated by Lymphoprep density gradient centrifugation and were stained directly, with no culture step. Samples were stained and sorted in pairs, with one healthy donor and one patient per experiment, so that batch effects were minimized. Details on this clone: What this receptor recognizes is not known. No base quality information exists; no much larger clone differs at one position.

All of the isolated RNA was reverse transcribed with the High Capacity cDNA Reverse Transcription Kit, so expressed TCRB transcripts were sequenced. Deep immunoSEQ sequencing was performed on naive, central memory and regulatory T cell samples, with an average of roughly 3.6 million total reads per sample. Sorted cells were lysed in RLT buffer and RNA was extracted with DNase-treated RNeasy Micro or Mini kits, depending on cell number. Each cell subset was processed separately to prevent cross-contamination, with patient and healthy donor samples processed together. The immunoSEQ multiplex PCR was used to amplify TCRB sequences from cDNA, yielding 87-bp fragments that span the CDR3 region. Sequencing of the amplicons was performed on the Illumina HiSeq platform. The original methods were these. PCR bias was computationally corrected using synthetic template baselines, reads within Hamming distance 2 were collapsed, and singletons that could not be merged were discarded. Reads were aligned to IMGT to assign V, D and J genes, CDR3 length, and insertions or deletions at six rearrangement sites. Clonotype counts were normalized to sorted cell number within each subset before computing true diversity and Gini coefficients with the tcR R package. The overlap coefficient, calculated on TCRB nucleotide sequences, was used to quantify repertoire sharing. As a proxy for the pre-selection repertoire, out-of-frame TCRB sequences from naive cells were analyzed. TCRdb mirrors the immuneACCESS table, restricted to in-frame sequences. Some clones are absent from its copies; in checked studies, under half trace to an unresolved V gene, and the reason for the others is unknown. V and J calls and clone size come straight from that table; D and trimming were deduced from the DNA. The sample yields a few hundred thousand clones; around 30% were counted once. The biggest ten clones account for about 0.065% of the sample.

The germline V gene (reference sequence) specifies SEHNR as CDR1 and FQNEAQ as CDR2. V is cut by 5 bases and J by 4 bases, and the space between the germline ends is 15 bases. Its CDR3 holds 14 amino acids, cysteine through phenylalanine. Solely the CDR3 DNA is kept, with 42 bases framed from the first base. Sequencing used naive CD4+ T cells from blood. Explained via the paper, the cell subset or site label denotes: true naive CD4+ T cells. The rearrangement joined TRBV7-9 to TRBJ2-7; the best D guess is TRBD2, with 6 bases matching. The TCR was taken from a man aged 18 to 35 in good health. The CDR3 in this case is CASSHTFSGYEQYF. The bases read TGTGCCAGCAGCCACACCTTCAGCGGGTACGAGCAGTACTTC.